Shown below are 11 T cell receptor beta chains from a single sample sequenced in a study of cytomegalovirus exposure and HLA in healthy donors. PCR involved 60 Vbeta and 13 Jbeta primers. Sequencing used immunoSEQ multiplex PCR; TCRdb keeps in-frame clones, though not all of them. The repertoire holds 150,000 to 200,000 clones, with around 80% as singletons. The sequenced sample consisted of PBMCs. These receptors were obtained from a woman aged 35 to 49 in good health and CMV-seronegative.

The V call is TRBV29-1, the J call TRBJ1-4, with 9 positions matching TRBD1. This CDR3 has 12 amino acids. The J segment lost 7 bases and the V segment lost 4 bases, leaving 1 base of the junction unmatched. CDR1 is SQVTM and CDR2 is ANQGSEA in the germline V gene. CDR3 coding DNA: TGCAGCGTTGGACAGGGGGGTGAAAAACTGTTTTTT. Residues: CSVGQGGEKLFF. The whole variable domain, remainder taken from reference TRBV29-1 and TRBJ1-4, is SAVISQKPSRDICQRGTSLTIQCQVDSQVTMMFWYRQQPGQSLTLIATANQGSEATYESGFVIDKFPISRPNLTFSTLTVSNMSPEDSSIYLCSVGQGGEKLFFGSGTQLSVL.

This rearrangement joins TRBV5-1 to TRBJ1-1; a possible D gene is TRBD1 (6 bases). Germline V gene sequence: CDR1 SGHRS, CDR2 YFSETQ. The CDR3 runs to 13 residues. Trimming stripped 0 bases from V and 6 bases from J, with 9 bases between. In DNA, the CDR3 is TGCGCCAGCAGCTTGGTAGAGGGGGCTGAAGCTTTCTTT. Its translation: CASSLVEGAEAFF.

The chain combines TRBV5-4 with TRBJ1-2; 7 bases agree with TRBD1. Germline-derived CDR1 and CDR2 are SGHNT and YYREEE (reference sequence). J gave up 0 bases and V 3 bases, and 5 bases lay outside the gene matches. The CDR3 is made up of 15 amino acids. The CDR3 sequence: CASSSGTVTNYGYTF. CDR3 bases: TGTGCCAGCAGCTCGGGGACAGTAACTAACTATGGCTACACCTTC.

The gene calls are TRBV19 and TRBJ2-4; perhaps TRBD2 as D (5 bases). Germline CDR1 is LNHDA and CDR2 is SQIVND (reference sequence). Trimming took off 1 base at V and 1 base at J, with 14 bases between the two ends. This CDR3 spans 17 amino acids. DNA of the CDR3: TGTGCCAGTAGTATAGTTTCGGGGATCGGGGCCAAAAACATTCAGTACTTC. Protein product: CASSIVSGIGAKNIQYF.

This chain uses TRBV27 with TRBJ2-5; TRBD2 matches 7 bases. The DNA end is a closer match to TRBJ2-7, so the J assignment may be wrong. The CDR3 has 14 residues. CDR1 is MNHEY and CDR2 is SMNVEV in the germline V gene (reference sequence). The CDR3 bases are TGTGCCAGCAGTCTCGGGGAGGGTGTCTACGAGCAGTACTTC. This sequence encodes CASSLGEGVYEQYF.

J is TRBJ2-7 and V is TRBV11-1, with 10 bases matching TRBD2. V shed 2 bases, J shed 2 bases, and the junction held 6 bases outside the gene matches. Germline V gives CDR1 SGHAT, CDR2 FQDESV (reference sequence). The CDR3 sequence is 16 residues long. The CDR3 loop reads CASSLIGTSVPYEQYF. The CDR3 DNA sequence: TGTGCCAGCAGCTTAATCGGGACTAGCGTCCCCTACGAGCAGTACTTC.

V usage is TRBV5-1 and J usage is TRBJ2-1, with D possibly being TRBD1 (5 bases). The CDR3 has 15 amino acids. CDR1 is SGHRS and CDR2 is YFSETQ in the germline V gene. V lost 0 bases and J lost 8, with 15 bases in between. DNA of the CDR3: TGCGCCAGCAGCTTGGAACAGGCCCTCCTTGATGAGCAGTTCTTC. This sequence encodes CASSLEQALLDEQFF.

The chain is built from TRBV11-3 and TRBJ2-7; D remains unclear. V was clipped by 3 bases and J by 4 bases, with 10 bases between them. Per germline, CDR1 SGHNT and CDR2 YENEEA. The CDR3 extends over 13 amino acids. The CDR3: CASSLGMMYEQYF. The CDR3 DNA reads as TGTGCCAGCAGCTTGGGCATGATGTACGAGCAGTACTTC.

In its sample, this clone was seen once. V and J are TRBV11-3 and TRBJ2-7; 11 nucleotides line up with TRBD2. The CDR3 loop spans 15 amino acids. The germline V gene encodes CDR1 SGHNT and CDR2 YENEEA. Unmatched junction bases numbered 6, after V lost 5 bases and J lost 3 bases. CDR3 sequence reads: CASSPLAGGDYEQYF. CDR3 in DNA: TGTGCCAGCAGCCCCCTAGCGGGAGGTGACTACGAGCAGTACTTC.

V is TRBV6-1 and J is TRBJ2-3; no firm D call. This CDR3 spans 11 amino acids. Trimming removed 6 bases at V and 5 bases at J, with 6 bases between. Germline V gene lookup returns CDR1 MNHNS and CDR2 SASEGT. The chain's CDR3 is CASSHLDTQYF. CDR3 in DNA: TGTGCCAGCAGCCACTTAGATACGCAGTATTTT.

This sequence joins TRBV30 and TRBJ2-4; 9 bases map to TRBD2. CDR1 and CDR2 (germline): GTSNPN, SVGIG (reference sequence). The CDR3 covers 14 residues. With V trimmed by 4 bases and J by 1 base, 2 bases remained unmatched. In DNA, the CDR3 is TGTGCCTGGACCGCGGGGGGGGCCAAAAACATTCAGTACTTC. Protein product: CAWTAGGAKNIQYF.